The clone carrying this T cell receptor beta chain was picked up a small number of times. Sample donors were healthy Caucasian individuals that came from Russia, aged about 6 to 95. A sample-barcoded 5' primer and a J-beta primer mix were used in a second PCR of roughly 6 to 11 cycles. Sequencing yielded, for each sample, at least 2.5 million paired-end reads carrying CDR3. TCRdb reanalysed the 5' RACE reads using MiXCR and keeps one entry per CDR3 protein. The sample has over 1.5 million distinct CDR3 sequences; roughly 50% are singletons. The sample comes from a study of blood T cells in healthy people across ages. CDR1 is SEHNR and CDR2 is FQNEAQ in the germline V gene (reference sequence). V was shortened by 10 bases and J by 0 bases, with 16 bases between the two germline ends. This CDR3 comprises 14 residues.

Specimen: blood. This chain uses TRBV7-9 with TRBJ2-7, with a weak D call TRBD2 (6 bases). The sequence was obtained from a woman aged 40 to 50 in good health. The CDR3 spells CATSGTDDSYEQYF. CDR3 bases: TGTGCCACCTCAGGGACTGACGACTCCTACGAGCAGTACTTC.